This T cell receptor beta chain was recorded in a study of blood T cell repertoires in COVID-19 (TCRdb year 2020). Regarding the research as a whole: The collaborator samples originated in the United States, Italy and Spain and spanned the acute and convalescent phases of COVID-19. The samples were drawn from the first 160 participants of the ongoing ImmuneRACE study and from 1,200 or so subjects provided by 6 global collaborators. Where available, HLA class I and class II types were obtained from metadata supplied by the sample provider rather than from assay-based typing. The dataset comprised deeply sampled blood TCRbeta repertoires from subjects exposed to, actively infected with, or recovered from COVID-19. The repertoires were released in a freely available public database meant as a resource for research on the immune response to SARS-CoV-2. Nearly every sample came with metadata listing a de-identified subject ID, COVID-19 status, age in years and sex. The material from the prospective study consisted of cDNA or gDNA derived from T cells, B-cell-depleted T cells, or PBMCs.

The V end loses 5 bases and the J end loses 3 bases, and a stretch of 11 bases separates them. The CDR3, cysteine through phenylalanine, is 14 amino acids long. Only the CDR3 DNA stays, 42 bases, in frame from base 1. The germline V gene sets CDR1 to SGHTA and CDR2 to FQGTGA. TCRbeta CDR3 regions were amplified from genomic DNA by means of the immunoSEQ Assay, a bias-controlled multiplex PCR. The authors' pipeline ran thus. The number of nucleated cells in each sample was estimated by amplification of reference gene primers within the assay. To quantify the absolute abundance of each unique TCRbeta CDR3 rearrangement, sequence reads were collapsed and filtered. For each sample, productive Simpson clonality was calculated by taking the square root of Simpson's diversity index across productive rearrangements. TCRdb limited this immuneACCESS table to in-frame rearrangements with V and J called. A share of clones is missing; checked studies link under half to unresolved V genes, and the rest is unexplained. The V and J calls and clone size come from that table; D and trimming were worked out from the DNA. Here the sample has about 160,000 clones; roughly 80% occur a single time. The ten biggest clones cover approximately 8% of the sample.

This clone showed up just a few times. Its antigen remains unidentified. No base-level quality is on record; no much larger clone is a single base apart. Participants in the prospective study were enrolled through a virtual design, were aged roughly 18 to 90 years, and lived in under 25 United States geographic areas. In the prospective study, cohorts were assigned on the basis of participant-reported clinical history obtained from a screening survey and a study questionnaire. Recovered participants in ImmuneRACE Cohort 3 were defined by two consecutive negative NP/OP PCR tests, clearance by a healthcare professional, or resolution of symptoms. Mobile phlebotomists in the prospective study collected whole blood, serum and a nasopharyngeal or oropharyngeal swab from every participant. Additional blood draws and questionnaires over an approximately 2-month period could optionally be provided by prospective study participants. Before DNA extraction, prospective study blood samples were shipped either frozen or at room temperature.

Beyond this particular receptor, the publication reports: How much clinical and demographic metadata was included differed by source and by participant, and the metadata was provided uncurated.

Recombination connected TRBV7-3 to TRBJ1-3, and perhaps TRBD1 as D gene, on 5 matching bases. This receptor was obtained from a woman in her forties or fifties who had recovered from COVID-19. The sample was PBMCs or T cells enriched from blood (not recorded which). This receptor has the CDR3 CASSPAGGGNTIYF. The nucleotide sequence reads as follows: TGTGCCAGCAGCCCGGCGGGGGGTGGAAACACCATATATTTT.